The 25 T cell receptor beta chains given below trace back to one sample, sequenced in a study of blood T cell repertoires in COVID-19. Assay: immunoSEQ multiplex PCR; the TCRdb copy retains only in-frame clones and omits some. The sample carries approximately 100,000 clones, around 84% recorded once. Material: peripheral blood. These receptors originate from a man older than 75 with acute or convalescent COVID-19.

This clone was seen only a few times. The chain has TRBV7-3 and TRBJ2-7; 9 bases line up with TRBD1. The CDR3 sequence is 14 residues long. Germline CDR1 and CDR2: SGHTA and FQGTGA. With V trimmed by 1 base and J by 2 bases, 0 bases remained unmatched. The CDR3 DNA follows: TGTGCCAGCAGCTTAAACAGGGGGCCCTACGAGCAGTACTTC. It codes for CASSLNRGPYEQYF.

The chain uses TRBV3-1 (or the pseudogene TRBV3-2) and TRBJ2-2; 10 bases are shared with TRBD2. The CDR3 is made up of 17 amino acids. In germline, CDR1 is LGHDT, CDR2 YNNKEL (reference sequence). V gave up 2 bases and J gave up 2 bases; unmatched junction bases: 5. In nucleotides, the CDR3 is TGTGCCAGCAGCCAAAACAGCGGGAGGGCAAACACCGGGGAGCTGTTTTTT. Translated: CASSQNSGRANTGELFF.

This clone has more than one count but fewer than ten. J is TRBJ1-3 and V is TRBV19, with 7 bases matching TRBD1. In germline, CDR1 is LNHDA, CDR2 SQIVND (reference sequence). The CDR3 runs 18 residues. J lost 4 bases, V lost 0 bases, and 12 bases had no gene match. CDR3 DNA: TGTGCCAGTAGTATAGATCGCGGGTGGACAGGTGGCGGAAACACCATATATTTT. Translated, it gives CASSIDRGWTGGGNTIYF. Full variable domain (missing parts from reference TRBV19 and TRBJ1-3): DGGITQSPKYLFRKEGQNVTLSCEQNLNHDAMYWYRQDPGQGLRLIYYSQIVNDFQKGDIAEGYSVSREKKESFPLTVTSAQKNPTAFYLCASSIDRGWTGGGNTIYFGEGSWLTVV.

Only a few counts were recorded for this clone. The chain employs TRBV28 and TRBJ2-3; 15 nucleotides match TRBD2. After removal of 11 bases from V and 4 bases from J, the junction contained 4 bases not matched to a gene. CDR1 is MDHEN and CDR2 is SYDVKM in the germline V gene. The CDR3 consists of 14 residues. The CDR3 sequence: CAWGLAGGSDTQYF. CDR3 DNA: TGTGCCTGGGGACTAGCGGGAGGTTCAGATACGCAGTATTTT.

The V and J genes are TRBV10-1 and TRBJ2-3; 10 bases match TRBD2. CDR1 WNHNN and CDR2 SYGVQD come from the germline V gene (reference sequence). The CDR3 runs 14 residues. Germline trimming cut 6 bases from V and 3 bases from J; bases unmatched to any gene: 3. This CDR3 reads CASSPTSGTDTQYF. The DNA of the CDR3 is TGCGCCAGCAGCCCGACTAGCGGGACAGATACGCAGTATTTT.

The rearrangement joins TRBV3-1 (or the pseudogene TRBV3-2) to TRBJ2-1; 8 bases are shared with TRBD2. V shed 0 bases and J 6 bases; nucleotides not matched to a gene: 1. This CDR3 spans 14 amino acids. Per the germline V gene, CDR1 is LGHDT and CDR2 is YNNKEL (reference sequence). The CDR3 loop is CASSQEAGVNEQFF. The CDR3 DNA follows: TGTGCCAGCAGCCAAGAAGCGGGGGTCAATGAGCAGTTCTTC.

This rearrangement joins TRBV28 to TRBJ1-2; unclear D gene. CDR3 length: 15 amino acids. V was cut by 7 bases and J by 1 base, with 16 bases left in between. Germline V gives CDR1 MDHEN, CDR2 SYDVKM. The CDR3 DNA follows: TGTGCCAGCACCGTAACGCGGAGGGTTAACTATGGCTACACCTTC. Amino acid sequence: CASTVTRRVNYGYTF.

The chain employs TRBV6-2 or TRBV6-3 and TRBJ1-4; no definite D call. Germline CDR1 and CDR2: MNHEY and SVGEGT. The ends were cut back, 6 bases at V and 4 bases at J, with 12 bases in the middle. The CDR3 extends over 14 amino acids. The CDR3, as DNA: TGTGCCAGCAGCCCGAGTCGGAGTAATGAAAAACTGTTTTTT. As protein: CASSPSRSNEKLFF.

This chain connects TRBV30 to TRBJ2-3, with D possibly TRBD1 on 5 matching bases. CDR3 length: 14 amino acids. The germline CDR1 and CDR2 sequences are GTSNPN and SVGIG (reference sequence). Trimming took off 2 bases at V and 2 bases at J, with 11 bases between the two ends. As DNA, the CDR3 is TGTGCCTGGAGTAAACAGGTGCACACAGATACGCAGTATTTT. Its translation: CAWSKQVHTDTQYF.

The J gene is TRBJ2-2, the V gene TRBV19, with 9 bases lining up with TRBD2. CDR3 length equals 16 residues. The germline V gene encodes CDR1 LNHDA and CDR2 SQIVND (reference sequence). V trimming: 3 bases; J trimming: 1 base; junction bases outside the gene matches: 3. CDR3 sequence reads: CASSIFSGRNTGELFF. The DNA of the CDR3 is TGTGCCAGTAGTATTTTTAGCGGGAGGAACACCGGGGAGCTGTTTTTT.

This rearrangement joins TRBV9 to TRBJ1-5, with D possibly TRBD1 on 6 matching bases. The CDR3 extends over 16 amino acids. Germline V gene lookup returns CDR1 SGDLS and CDR2 YYNGEE. V lost 2 bases and J 2 bases, leaving 14 bases between the germline ends. CDR3 loop: CASSVGATGRNQPQHF. CDR3 coding DNA: TGTGCCAGCAGCGTTGGCGCTACAGGGCGCAATCAGCCCCAGCATTTT.

The chain has TRBV7-2 and TRBJ2-3, with 11 positions matching TRBD2. The CDR3 sequence is 15 residues long. V was pared by 1 base and J by 6 bases, with 3 bases of the junction left unmatched. CDR1 is SGHTA, CDR2 FQGNSA, per germline. DNA of the CDR3: TGTGCCAGCAGCTTAGTAGCGGGGGGGTTGGATACGCAGTATTTT. Amino acid sequence: CASSLVAGGLDTQYF.

The J gene is TRBJ2-1, the V gene TRBV18; 7 positions match TRBD1. With V trimmed by 8 bases and J by 9 bases, 7 bases remained unmatched. In germline, CDR1 is KGHSH, CDR2 LQKENI. This CDR3 has 12 amino acids. CDR3 sequence: CASTQGIGEQFF. CDR3 DNA sequence: TGTGCCAGCACACAGGGGATAGGTGAGCAGTTCTTC. The whole variable domain, remainder taken from reference TRBV18 and TRBJ2-1, is NAGVMQNPRHLVRRRGQEARLRCSPMKGHSHVYWYRQLPEEGLKFMVYLQKENIIDESGMPKERFSAEFPKEGPSILRIQQVVRGDSAAYFCASTQGIGEQFFGPGTRLTVL.

V is TRBV21-1 and J is TRBJ2-4; TRBD1 was called by the table and not checked on the DNA. TRBV21-1 is reported as a pseudogene. The CDR3 spans 20 residues. Written as DNA, the CDR3 is TGTGCCAGCAGCAAAACTGATCTCGTGGGATCTGAACGGGACAGAAACATTCAGTACTTC. Its protein is CASSKTDLVGSERDRNIQYF.

The genes are TRBV28 and TRBJ2-7; D call uncertain. V shed 2 bases and J shed 0 bases, with 5 bases lying between them. The germline CDR1 and CDR2 sequences are MDHEN and SYDVKM. This CDR3 region has 13 residues. The CDR3 spells CASSLGNSYEQYF. The CDR3 coding sequence is TGTGCCAGCAGTTTAGGCAACTCCTACGAGCAGTACTTC. Combining the CDR3 with reference TRBV28 and TRBJ2-7 gives the whole variable domain DVKVTQSSRYLVKRTGEKVFLECVQDMDHENMFWYRQDPGLGLRLIYFSYDVKMKEKGDIPEGYSVSREKKERFSLILESASTNQTSMYLCASSLGNSYEQYFGPGTRLTVT.

The chain recombines TRBV5-1 with TRBJ2-3, with 9 bases aligning to TRBD1. Germline V CDR1 and CDR2: SGHRS, YFSETQ. V lost 4 bases to trimming and J lost 5 bases; unmatched junction nucleotides: 8. The CDR3 totals 15 residues. The CDR3, as DNA: TGCGCCAGCAGCACCGACAGGGGGGGGAGAGATACGCAGTATTTT. Protein sequence: CASSTDRGGRDTQYF.

The rearrangement joins TRBV19 to TRBJ2-1, with 9 bases matching TRBD2. Losses at the gene ends were 6 bases for V and 6 bases for J; bases not matched to a gene: 12. This CDR3 contains 16 residues. CDR1 is LNHDA, CDR2 SQIVND, per germline (reference sequence). The CDR3 here is CASSSGGKTGFNEQFF. In DNA, the CDR3 is TGTGCCAGTAGCAGCGGGGGGAAGACAGGGTTCAATGAGCAGTTCTTC.

The chain uses TRBV10-3 and TRBJ2-1, with D possibly matching TRBD1 (5 bases). V was trimmed by 6 bases and J by 6 bases, leaving 15 bases between them. CDR3 length: 14 residues. Germline CDR1 is ENHRY and CDR2 is SYGVKD. The CDR3 sequence is CAIRKDSASNEQFF. CDR3 DNA sequence: TGTGCCATCAGAAAAGACAGCGCCTCCAATGAGCAGTTCTTC.

CDR3 coding DNA: TGCGCCAGCAGCCAAGATGAGCGGGGACCCTACAATGAGCAGTTCTTC. Translation: CASSQDERGPYNEQFF. This sequence joins TRBV4-3 and TRBJ2-1, with 7 bases fitting TRBD2. The CDR3 runs to 16 residues. V was pared by 0 bases and J by 2 bases, with 4 bases of the junction left unmatched. CDR1 and CDR2 (germline): LGHNA, YSLEER.

The chain uses TRBV6-6 and TRBJ2-7, with 7 nucleotides matching TRBD1. Germline trimming cut 7 bases from V and 0 bases from J; bases unmatched to any gene: 6. This CDR3 spans 14 amino acids. Germline V gene data show CDR1 as MNHNY and CDR2 as SVGAGI (reference sequence). The CDR3 DNA reads as TGTGCCAGCACCCTGACAGGGAACTCCTACGAGCAGTACTTC. This encodes CASTLTGNSYEQYF.

The rearrangement joins TRBV24-1 to TRBJ2-1; 10 bases fit TRBD1. Germline V lookup: CDR1 KGHDR, CDR2 SFDVKD. The J segment lost 0 bases and the V segment lost 3 bases, leaving 4 bases of the junction unmatched. There are 17 residues in the CDR3. CDR3 amino acids: CATSDPGQGSSYNEQFF. DNA of the CDR3: TGTGCCACCAGTGATCCGGGACAGGGGAGCTCCTACAATGAGCAGTTCTTC.

The gene calls are TRBV11-2 and TRBJ1-4; D ambiguous. The CDR3 runs to 14 residues. Germline V gives CDR1 SGHAT, CDR2 FQNNGV. The germline V and J ends were trimmed by 1 base and 5 bases, with 8 bases remaining between them. In DNA, the CDR3 is TGTGCCAGCAGCTTAGCCCAGTTGAATGAAAAACTGTTTTTT. It codes for CASSLAQLNEKLFF.

V gene TRBV7-2 combines with J gene TRBJ2-5; 7 bases line up with TRBD1. After removal of 3 bases from V and 8 bases from J, the junction contained 15 bases not matched to a gene. The CDR3 totals 16 residues. The V gene's germline CDR1 is SGHTA and CDR2 FQGNSA. The CDR3 coding sequence is TGTGCCAGCAGCTTCCCCCCCACGACAGGGTGGTCAACCCAGTACTTC. This codes for CASSFPPTTGWSTQYF. Looking up the rest from reference TRBV7-2 and TRBJ2-5 gives the full variable domain: GAGVSQSPSNKVTEKGKDVELRCDPISGHTALYWYRQSLGQGLEFLIYFQGNSAPDKSGLPSDRFSAERTGGSVSTLTIQRTQQEDSAVYLCASSFPPTTGWSTQYFGPGTRLLVL.

This clone was counted a single time. J is TRBJ2-7 and V is TRBV25-1; D might be TRBD1 (5 bases). Germline CDR1 MGHDK, CDR2 SYGVNS. This CDR3 has 12 residues. Trimming pared 8 bases from V and 3 bases from J, leaving 11 bases between. DNA for the CDR3: TGTGCCAGCGGGGTTACAGGCTACGAGCAGTACTTC. Translated, it gives CASGVTGYEQYF.

The chain uses TRBV28 and TRBJ2-7, with 10 bases identical to TRBD2. The CDR3 spans 19 residues. Germline V gives CDR1 MDHEN, CDR2 SYDVKM. The V segment lost 7 bases and the J segment 0 bases; nucleotides outside the gene matches: 18. CDR3 sequence: CASTFGGGSGRLFSYEQYF. CDR3 nucleotide sequence: TGTGCCAGCACTTTCGGAGGGGGTAGCGGGAGGCTATTCTCCTACGAGCAGTACTTC.